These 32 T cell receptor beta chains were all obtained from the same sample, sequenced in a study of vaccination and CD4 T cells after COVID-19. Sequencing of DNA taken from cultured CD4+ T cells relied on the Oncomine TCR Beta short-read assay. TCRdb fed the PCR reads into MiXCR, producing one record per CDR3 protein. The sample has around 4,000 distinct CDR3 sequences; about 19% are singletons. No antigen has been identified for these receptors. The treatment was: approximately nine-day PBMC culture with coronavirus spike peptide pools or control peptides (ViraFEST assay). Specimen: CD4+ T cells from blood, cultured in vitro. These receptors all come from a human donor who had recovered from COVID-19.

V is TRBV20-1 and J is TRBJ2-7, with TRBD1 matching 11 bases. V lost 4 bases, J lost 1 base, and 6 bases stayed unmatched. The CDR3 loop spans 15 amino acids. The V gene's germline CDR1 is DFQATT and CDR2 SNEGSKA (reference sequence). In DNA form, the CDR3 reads TGCAGTGCTATCTCCGGACAGGGGGCATCCTACGAGCAGTACTTC. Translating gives CSAISGQGASYEQYF.

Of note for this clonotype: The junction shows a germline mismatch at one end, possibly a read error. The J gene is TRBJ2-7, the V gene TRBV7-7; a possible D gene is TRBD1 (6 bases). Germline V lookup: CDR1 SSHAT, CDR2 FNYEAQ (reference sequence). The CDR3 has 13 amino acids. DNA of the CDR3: TGTGCTAGCAGCTTGGACAGTTCCTACGAGCAGTACTTC. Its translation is CASSLDSSYEQYF.

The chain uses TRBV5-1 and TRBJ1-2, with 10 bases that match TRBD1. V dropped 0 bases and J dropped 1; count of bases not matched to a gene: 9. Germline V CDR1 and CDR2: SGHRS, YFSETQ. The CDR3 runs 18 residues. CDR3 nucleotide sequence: TGCGCCAGCAGCTTGGGGGGGACAGGGGCAAAAATTAACTATGGCTACACCTTC. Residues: CASSLGGTGAKINYGYTF.

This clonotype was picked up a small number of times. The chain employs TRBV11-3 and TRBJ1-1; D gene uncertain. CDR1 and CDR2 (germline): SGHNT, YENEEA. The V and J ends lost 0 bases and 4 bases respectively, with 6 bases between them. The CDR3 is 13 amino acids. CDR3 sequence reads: CASSLEQSTEAFF. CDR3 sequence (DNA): TGTGCCAGCAGCTTAGAACAGTCCACTGAAGCTTTCTTT.

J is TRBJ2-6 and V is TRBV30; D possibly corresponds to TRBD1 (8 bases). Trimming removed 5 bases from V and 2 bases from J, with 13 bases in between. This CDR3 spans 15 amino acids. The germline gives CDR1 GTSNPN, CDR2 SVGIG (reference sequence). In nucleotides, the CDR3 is TGTGCCTGGGGGGGGGACAGGCCTGGGGCCAACGTCCTGACTTTC. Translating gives CAWGGDRPGANVLTF.

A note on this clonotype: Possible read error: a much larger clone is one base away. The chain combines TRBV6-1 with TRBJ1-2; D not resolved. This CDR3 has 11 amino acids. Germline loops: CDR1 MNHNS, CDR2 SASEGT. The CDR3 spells CASDNRNGYIF. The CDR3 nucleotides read TGTGCCAGCGACAATAGAAATGGCTACATCTTC.

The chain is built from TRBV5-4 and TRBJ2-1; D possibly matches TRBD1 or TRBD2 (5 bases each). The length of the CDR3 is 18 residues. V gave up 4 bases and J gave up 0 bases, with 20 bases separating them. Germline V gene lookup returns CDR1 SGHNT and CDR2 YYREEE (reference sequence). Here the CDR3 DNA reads TGTGCCAGCAGCGGCCGGGGCGGATCCAGCCGCTCCTACAATGAGCAGTTCTTC. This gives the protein CASSGRGGSSRSYNEQFF.

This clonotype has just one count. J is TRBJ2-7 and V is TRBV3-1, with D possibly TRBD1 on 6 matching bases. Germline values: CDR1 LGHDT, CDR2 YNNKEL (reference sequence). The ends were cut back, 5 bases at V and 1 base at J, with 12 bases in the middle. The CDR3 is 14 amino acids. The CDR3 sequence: CASSGGGGSYEQYF. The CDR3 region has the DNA TGTGCCAGCAGCGGTGGGGGCGGGTCCTACGAGCAGTACTTC.

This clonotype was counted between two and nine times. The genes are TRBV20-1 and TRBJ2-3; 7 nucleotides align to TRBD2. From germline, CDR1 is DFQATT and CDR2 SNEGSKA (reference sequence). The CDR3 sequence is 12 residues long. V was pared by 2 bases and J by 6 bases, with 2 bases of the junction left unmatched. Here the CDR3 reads CSARLADDTQYF. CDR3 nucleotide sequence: TGCAGTGCTAGACTAGCGGACGATACGCAGTATTTT.

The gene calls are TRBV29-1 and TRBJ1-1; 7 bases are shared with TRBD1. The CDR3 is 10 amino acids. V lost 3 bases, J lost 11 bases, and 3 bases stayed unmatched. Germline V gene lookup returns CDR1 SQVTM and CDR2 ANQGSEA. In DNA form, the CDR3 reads TGCAGCGTTGAGGAGGGGGCGGCTTTCTTT. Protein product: CSVEEGAAFF.

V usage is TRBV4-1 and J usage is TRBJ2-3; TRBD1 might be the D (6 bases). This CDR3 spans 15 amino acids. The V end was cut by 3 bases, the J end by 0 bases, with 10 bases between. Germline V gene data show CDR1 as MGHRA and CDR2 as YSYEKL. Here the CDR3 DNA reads TGCGCCAGCAGCCAGACAGGAGATAGCACAGATACGCAGTATTTT. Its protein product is CASSQTGDSTDTQYF.

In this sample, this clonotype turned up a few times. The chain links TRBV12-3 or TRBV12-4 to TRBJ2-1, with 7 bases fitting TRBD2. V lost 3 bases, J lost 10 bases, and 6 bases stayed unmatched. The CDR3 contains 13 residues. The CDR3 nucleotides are TGTGCCAGCAGTTTTCTCCTACTAGCGGAGCAGTTCTTC. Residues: CASSFLLLAEQFF.

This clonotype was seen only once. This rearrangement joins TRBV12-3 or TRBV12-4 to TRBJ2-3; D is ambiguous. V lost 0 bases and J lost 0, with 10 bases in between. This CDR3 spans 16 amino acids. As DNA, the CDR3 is TGTGCCAGCAGTTTAGCACGGCGACTGAGCACAGATACGCAGTATTTT. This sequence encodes CASSLARRLSTDTQYF.

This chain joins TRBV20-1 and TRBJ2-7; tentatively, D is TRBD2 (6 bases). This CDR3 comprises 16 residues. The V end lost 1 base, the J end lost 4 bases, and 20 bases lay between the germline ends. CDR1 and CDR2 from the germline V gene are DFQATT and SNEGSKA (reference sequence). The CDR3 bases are TGCAGTGCTAGAGTACGGGGGACTCCTAGGGTATACGAGCAGTACTTC. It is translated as CSARVRGTPRVYEQYF.

The CDR3 here is CASKLSSAGFTDTQYF. CDR3 DNA sequence: TGTGCCAGCAAGCTCTCTTCAGCGGGGTTCACAGATACGCAGTATTTT. The genes are TRBV12-3 or TRBV12-4 and TRBJ2-3; 7 bases align to TRBD2. With V trimmed by 7 bases and J by 2 bases, 12 bases remained unmatched. This CDR3 has 16 amino acids.

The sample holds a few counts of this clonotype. The CDR3 region is CASSLYSGNTIYF. CDR3 nucleotides: TGTGCCAGCAGCTTATACTCTGGAAACACCATATATTTT. This chain connects TRBV7-8 to TRBJ1-3, with D hard to call. This CDR3 is 13 amino acids long. V lost 2 bases and J 0 bases, leaving 2 bases between the germline ends. The germline V gene has CDR1 SGHVS and CDR2 FQNEAQ. Together with reference TRBV7-8 and TRBJ1-3, the CDR3 gives the full variable domain: GAGVSQSPRYKVAKRGQDVALRCDPISGHVSLFWYQQALGQGPEFLTYFQNEAQLDKSGLPSDRFFAERPEGSVSTLKIQRTQQEDSAVYLCASSLYSGNTIYFGEGSWLTVV.

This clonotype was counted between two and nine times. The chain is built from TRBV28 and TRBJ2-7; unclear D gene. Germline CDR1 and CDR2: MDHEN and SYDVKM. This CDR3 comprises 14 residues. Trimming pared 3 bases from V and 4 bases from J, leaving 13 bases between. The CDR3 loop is CASSLTQEHYEQYF. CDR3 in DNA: TGTGCCAGCAGTTTGACCCAGGAACATTACGAGCAGTACTTC. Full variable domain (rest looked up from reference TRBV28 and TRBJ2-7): DVKVTQSSRYLVKRTGEKVFLECVQDMDHENMFWYRQDPGLGLRLIYFSYDVKMKEKGDIPEGYSVSREKKERFSLILESASTNQTSMYLCASSLTQEHYEQYFGPGTRLTVT.

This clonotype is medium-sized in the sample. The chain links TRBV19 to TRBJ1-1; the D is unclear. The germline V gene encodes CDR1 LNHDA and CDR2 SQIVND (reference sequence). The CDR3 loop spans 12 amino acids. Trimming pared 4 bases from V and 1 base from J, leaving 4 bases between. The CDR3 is CASSRQNTEAFF. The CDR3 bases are TGTGCCAGTAGTAGACAGAACACTGAAGCTTTCTTT.

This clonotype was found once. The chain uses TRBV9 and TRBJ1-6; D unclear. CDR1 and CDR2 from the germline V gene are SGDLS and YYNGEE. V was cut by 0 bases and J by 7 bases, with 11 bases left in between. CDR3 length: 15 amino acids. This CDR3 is CASSVEPGVNSPLHF. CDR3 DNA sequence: TGTGCCAGCAGCGTAGAGCCAGGTGTAAATTCACCCCTCCACTTT.

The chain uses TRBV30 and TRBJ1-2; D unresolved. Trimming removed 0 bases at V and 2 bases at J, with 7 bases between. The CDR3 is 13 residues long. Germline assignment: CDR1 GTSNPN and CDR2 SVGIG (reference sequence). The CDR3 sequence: CAWSVLANYGYTF. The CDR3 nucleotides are TGTGCCTGGAGTGTACTGGCCAACTATGGCTACACCTTC.

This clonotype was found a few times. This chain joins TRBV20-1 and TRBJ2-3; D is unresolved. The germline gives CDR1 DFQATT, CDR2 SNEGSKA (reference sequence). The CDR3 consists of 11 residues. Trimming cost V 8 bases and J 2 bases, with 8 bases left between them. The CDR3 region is CSPQVTDTQYF. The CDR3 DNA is TGCAGTCCGCAGGTCACAGATACGCAGTATTTT.

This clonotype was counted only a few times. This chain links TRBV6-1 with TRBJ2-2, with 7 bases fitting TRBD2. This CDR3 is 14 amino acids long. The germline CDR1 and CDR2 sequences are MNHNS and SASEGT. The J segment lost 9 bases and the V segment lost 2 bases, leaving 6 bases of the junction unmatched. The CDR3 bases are TGTGCCAGCAGTGAACTCGGGGGGATACGGGAGCTGTTTTTT. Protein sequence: CASSELGGIRELFF.

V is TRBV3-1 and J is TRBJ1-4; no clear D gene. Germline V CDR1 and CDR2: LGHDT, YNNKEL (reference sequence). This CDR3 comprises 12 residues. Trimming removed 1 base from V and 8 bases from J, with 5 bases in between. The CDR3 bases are TGTGCCAGCAGCCAAGTGGACGAAAAACTGTTTTTT. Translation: CASSQVDEKLFF. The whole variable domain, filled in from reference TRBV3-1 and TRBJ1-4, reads DTAVSQTPKYLVTQMGNDKSIKCEQNLGHDTMYWYKQDSKKFLKIMFSYNNKELIINETVPNRFSPKSPDKAHLNLHINSLELGDSAVYFCASSQVDEKLFFGSGTQLSVL.

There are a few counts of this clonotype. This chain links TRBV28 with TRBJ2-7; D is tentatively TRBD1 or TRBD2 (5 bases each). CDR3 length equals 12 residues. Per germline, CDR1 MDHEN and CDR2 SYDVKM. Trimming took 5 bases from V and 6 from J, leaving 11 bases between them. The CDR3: CASSPDSGEQYF. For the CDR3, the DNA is TGTGCCAGCAGTCCAGACAGCGGCGAGCAGTACTTC.

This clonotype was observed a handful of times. CDR3 DNA sequence: TGTGCCTGGAGTCGGGCCCGGACTAGCGGATACCAAGAGACCCAGTACTTC. It yields the protein CAWSRARTSGYQETQYF. This chain joins TRBV30 and TRBJ2-5, with 10 bases identical to TRBD2. This CDR3 is built from 17 residues. V gave up 2 bases and J gave up 0 bases; unmatched junction bases: 9. Germline loops: CDR1 GTSNPN, CDR2 SVGIG (reference sequence).

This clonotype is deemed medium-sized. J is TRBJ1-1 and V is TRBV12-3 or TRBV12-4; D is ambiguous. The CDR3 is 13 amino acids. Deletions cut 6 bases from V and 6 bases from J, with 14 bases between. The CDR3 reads CASSLLRAAEAFF. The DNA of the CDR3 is TGTGCCAGCAGCCTACTAAGGGCGGCTGAAGCTTTCTTT.

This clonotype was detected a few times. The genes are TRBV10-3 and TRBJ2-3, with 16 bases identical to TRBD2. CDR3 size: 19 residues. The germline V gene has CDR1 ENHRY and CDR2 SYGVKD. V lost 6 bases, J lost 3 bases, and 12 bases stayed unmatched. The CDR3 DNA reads TGTGCCATCAGGCCGGGACTAGCGGGGGGGCCGGGGGGGACAGATACGCAGTATTTT. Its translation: CAIRPGLAGGPGGTDTQYF.

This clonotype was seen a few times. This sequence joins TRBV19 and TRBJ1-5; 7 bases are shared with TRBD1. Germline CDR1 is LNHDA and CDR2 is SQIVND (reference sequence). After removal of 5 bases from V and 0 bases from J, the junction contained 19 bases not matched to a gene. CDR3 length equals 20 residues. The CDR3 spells CASSPSVKQGLGYSNQPQHF. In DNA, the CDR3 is TGTGCCAGTAGTCCCAGTGTTAAACAGGGGTTGGGGTATAGCAATCAGCCCCAGCATTTT.

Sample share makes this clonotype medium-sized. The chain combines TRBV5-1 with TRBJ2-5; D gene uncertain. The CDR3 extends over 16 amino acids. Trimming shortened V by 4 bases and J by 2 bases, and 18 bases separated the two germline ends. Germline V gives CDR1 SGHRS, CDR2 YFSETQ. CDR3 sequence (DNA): TGCGCCAGCAGCCCTCTTGGTGGTCCCCAGCAAGAGACCCAGTACTTC. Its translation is CASSPLGGPQQETQYF.

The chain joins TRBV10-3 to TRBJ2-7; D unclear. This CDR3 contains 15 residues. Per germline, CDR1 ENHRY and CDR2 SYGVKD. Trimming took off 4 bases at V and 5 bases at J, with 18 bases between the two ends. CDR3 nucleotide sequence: TGTGCCATCAGTGGCCGAGGTAGGGTTTACCACGAGCAGTACTTC. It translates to CAISGRGRVYHEQYF.

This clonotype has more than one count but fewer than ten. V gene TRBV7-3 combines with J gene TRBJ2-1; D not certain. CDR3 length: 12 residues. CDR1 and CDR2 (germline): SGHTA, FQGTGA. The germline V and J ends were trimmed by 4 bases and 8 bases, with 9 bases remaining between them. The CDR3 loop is CASSSPAHEQFF. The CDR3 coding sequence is TGTGCCAGCAGCTCCCCGGCCCATGAGCAGTTCTTC.

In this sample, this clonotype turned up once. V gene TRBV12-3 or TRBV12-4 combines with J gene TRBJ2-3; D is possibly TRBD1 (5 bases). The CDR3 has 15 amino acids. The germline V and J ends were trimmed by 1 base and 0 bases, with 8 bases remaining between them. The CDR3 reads CASSLGQGSTDTQYF. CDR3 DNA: TGTGCCAGCAGTTTAGGGCAGGGTAGCACAGATACGCAGTATTTT.